This TCR beta chain was observed in a study of blood T cell repertoires in COVID-19. Background on the study: COVID-19 samples from acute and convalescent phases originated in the United States, Italy and Spain. The cDNA or gDNA used as material had been derived from T cells, B-cell-depleted T cells, or PBMCs.

The CDR3 runs to 11 residues. From germline, CDR1 is MNHEY and CDR2 SVGEGT. Trimming shortened V by 2 bases and J by 9 bases, and 5 bases separated the two germline ends. How the authors handled the data: Estimation of nucleated cell counts relied on the amplification of reference gene primers. Clones were sequenced by immunoSEQ multiplex PCR, and TCRdb holds only the in-frame ones, with some missing. Clone size and the V and J calls come from that table; the DNA yielded D and trimming. The table includes 300,000 or so clones, around 86% detected once. This rearrangement joins TRBV6-2 or TRBV6-3 to TRBJ1-5; D is ambiguous. Input material: peripheral blood. This TCR came from a man in his fifties with active or convalescent COVID-19. CDR3 sequence: CASSYEGPQHF. CDR3 bases: TGTGCCAGCAGTTACGAGGGGCCCCAGCATTTT.